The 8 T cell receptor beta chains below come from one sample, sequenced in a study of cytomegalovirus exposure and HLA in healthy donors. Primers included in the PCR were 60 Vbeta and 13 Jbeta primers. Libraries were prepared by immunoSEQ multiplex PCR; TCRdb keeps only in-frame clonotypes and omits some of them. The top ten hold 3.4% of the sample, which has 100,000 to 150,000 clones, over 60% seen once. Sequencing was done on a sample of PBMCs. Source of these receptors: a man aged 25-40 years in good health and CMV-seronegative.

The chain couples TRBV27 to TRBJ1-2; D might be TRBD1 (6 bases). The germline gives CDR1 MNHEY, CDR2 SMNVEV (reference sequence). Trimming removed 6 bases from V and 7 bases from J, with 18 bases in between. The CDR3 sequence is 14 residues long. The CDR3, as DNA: TGTGCCAGCAGACCCCGGTTGGGGGCTAGTGGCTACACCTTC. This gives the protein CASRPRLGASGYTF.

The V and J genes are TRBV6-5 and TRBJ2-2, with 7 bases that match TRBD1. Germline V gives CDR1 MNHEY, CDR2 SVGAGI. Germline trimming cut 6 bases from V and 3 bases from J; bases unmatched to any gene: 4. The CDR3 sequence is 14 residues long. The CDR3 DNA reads TGTGCCAGCAGAGGGGACAGCTACACCGGGGAGCTGTTTTTT. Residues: CASRGDSYTGELFF.

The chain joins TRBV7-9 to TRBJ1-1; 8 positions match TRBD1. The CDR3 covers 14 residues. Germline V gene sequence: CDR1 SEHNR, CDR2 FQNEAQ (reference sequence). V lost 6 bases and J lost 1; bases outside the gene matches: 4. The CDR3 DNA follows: TGTGCCAGCAGATCTGACAGGGGGAACACTGAAGCTTTCTTT. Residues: CASRSDRGNTEAFF. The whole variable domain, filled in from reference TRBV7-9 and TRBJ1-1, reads DTGVSQNPRHKITKRGQNVTFRCDPISEHNRLYWYRQTLGQGPEFLTYFQNEAQLEKSRLLSDRFSAERPKGSFSTLEIQRTEQGDSAMYLCASRSDRGNTEAFFGQGTRLTVV.

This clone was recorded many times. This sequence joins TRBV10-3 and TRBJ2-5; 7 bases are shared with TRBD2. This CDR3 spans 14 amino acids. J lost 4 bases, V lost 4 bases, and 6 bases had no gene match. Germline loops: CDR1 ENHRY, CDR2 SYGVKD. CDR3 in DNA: TGTGCCATCAGTGGAGGGGAGGGATCAGAGACCCAGTACTTC. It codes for CAISGGEGSETQYF.

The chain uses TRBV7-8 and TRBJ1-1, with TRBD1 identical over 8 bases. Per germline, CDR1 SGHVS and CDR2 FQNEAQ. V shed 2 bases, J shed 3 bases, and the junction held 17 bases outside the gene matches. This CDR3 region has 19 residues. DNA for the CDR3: TGTGCCAGCAGCTTATCGGCCGCCTTTCGACAGGGGAGGGACACTGAAGCTTTCTTT. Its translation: CASSLSAAFRQGRDTEAFF. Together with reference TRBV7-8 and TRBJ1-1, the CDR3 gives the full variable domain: GAGVSQSPRYKVAKRGQDVALRCDPISGHVSLFWYQQALGQGPEFLTYFQNEAQLDKSGLPSDRFFAERPEGSVSTLKIQRTQQEDSAVYLCASSLSAAFRQGRDTEAFFGQGTRLTVV.

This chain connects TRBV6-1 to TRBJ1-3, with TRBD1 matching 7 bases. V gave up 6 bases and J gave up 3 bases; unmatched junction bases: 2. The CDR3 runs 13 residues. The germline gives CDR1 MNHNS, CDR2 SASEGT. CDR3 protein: CASSTGDGNTIYF. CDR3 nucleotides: TGTGCCAGCAGCACAGGGGATGGAAACACCATATATTTT.

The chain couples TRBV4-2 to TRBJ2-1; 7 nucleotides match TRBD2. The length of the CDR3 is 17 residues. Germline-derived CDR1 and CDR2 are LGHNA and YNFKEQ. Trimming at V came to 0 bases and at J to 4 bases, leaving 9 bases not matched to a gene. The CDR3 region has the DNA TGTGCCAGCAGCCAAGAGAGTCCTAGCGGTATATACAATGAGCAGTTCTTC. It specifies CASSQESPSGIYNEQFF.

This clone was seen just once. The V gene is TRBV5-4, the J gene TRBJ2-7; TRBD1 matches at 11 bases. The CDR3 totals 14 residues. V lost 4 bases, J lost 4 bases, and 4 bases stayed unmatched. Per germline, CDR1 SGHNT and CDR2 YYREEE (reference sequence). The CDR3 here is CASSVGQGAYEQYF. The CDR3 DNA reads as TGTGCCAGCAGCGTAGGACAGGGGGCTTACGAGCAGTACTTC.